This T cell receptor beta chain was sequenced in a study of regulatory T cells in long-lasting Graves disease. The V gene's germline CDR1 is MNHEY and CDR2 SMNVEV (reference sequence). This CDR3 has 14 residues. Trimming took off 3 bases at V and 2 bases at J, with 8 bases between the two ends. This clonotype was observed at least ten times. The TCR beta library used iRepertoire HTBI primers with Arm-PCR amplification of CDR3. TCRdb independently ran MiXCR on the multiplex PCR reads; one entry per CDR3 protein. The sample includes some 460,000 distinct CDR3 sequences, 16% of them seen just once. The time point is: newly diagnosed GD, antithyroid drugs for less than 3 months. TCR sequences were obtained from RNA taken from PBMCs. The data also belong to a second study, concerning T cells in Graves' hyperthyroidism and ophthalmopathy. From that report: A first-round RT-PCR of the TCR CDR3 used the HTBI primer set. Most thyroid clonotypes that were expanded above 0.001 also turned up in blood. In the analysis, a 13 V-J model separated ophthalmopathy from stable hyperthyroidism.

Sequenced material: peripheral blood mononuclear cells (PBMCs), taken at new diagnosis, from a patient treated with antithyroid drugs. The V and J genes are TRBV27 and TRBJ1-5; D gene unclear. This TCR derives from a man in his forties with Graves disease. CDR3: CASSFGVGNQPQHF. The CDR3, as DNA: TGTGCCAGCAGTTTCGGGGTAGGCAATCAGCCCCAGCATTTT.